The present entry profiles one T cell receptor beta chain with its context. How the authors handled the data: Reference gene primer amplification in the assay estimated nucleated cell counts. Generated by immunoSEQ multiplex PCR, the TCRdb table keeps only in-frame clones and is missing some. For V, J and clone size, that table is used; D and trimming come from the DNA. The sample has approximately 200,000 clones, 86% seen once. This entry comes from a study of blood T cell repertoires in COVID-19. This CDR3 region has 13 residues. Looked up from germline, CDR1 is MNHEY and CDR2 is SMNVEV (reference sequence). Trimming removed 3 bases at V and 5 bases at J, with 8 bases between.

V is TRBV27 and J is TRBJ2-1; D might be TRBD2 (5 bases). This receptor was identified in a woman between 25 and 40 years old with active or convalescent COVID-19. Sequenced material: peripheral blood. Here the CDR3 reads CASSFFGDNEQFF. In nucleotides, the CDR3 is TGTGCCAGCAGTTTTTTCGGGGACAATGAGCAGTTCTTC.